In its sample, the clone carrying this TCR beta chain was seen many times. Antigen: not known. Template was genomic DNA; TCR beta CDR3 amplified in two multiplex PCR rounds. During first-round PCR, primers specific to each TRBV and TRBJ gene were used. TCRdb reprocessed the multiplex PCR reads via MiXCR and lists one record per CDR3 protein. The table has some 19,000 distinct CDR3 sequences, 50% seen once. The data originate from a study of prognosis after radiotherapy for stage I lung cancer. Study-wide results and caveats: Patients without metastases reportedly showed TRBV and TRBJ gene usage unlike that of patients with metastases.

Peripheral blood, 6 to 7.5 milliliters per draw, was collected at each of two time points. Trimming left V 3 bases short and J 2 bases short, with 14 bases between. The V gene's germline CDR1 is MDHEN and CDR2 SYDVKM. The CDR3 spans 15 residues. The gene calls are TRBV28 and TRBJ2-7; possibly TRBD1 or TRBD2 for D (5 bases each). This material consisted of PBMCs, taken before or after stereotactic body radiation therapy (not recorded which). The receptor was isolated from a donor aged 50 or older with non-small cell lung cancer. The CDR3, as DNA: TGTGCCAGCAGTTTGGTAGGGGACGGAGCCTACGAGCAGTACTTC. Encoded protein: CASSLVGDGAYEQYF.